This TCR beta chain emerged from a study of T cell repertoires in cytomegalovirus infection. The wider study: It was the public TCR beta signatures that indicated both CMV infection and matching HLA type. Study-wide results and caveats: The ex vivo response was dominated by HLA-C-restricted CMV-specific TCR beta clonotypes. The cumulative frequency of public TCR beta families identified carriers of CMV plus the relevant HLA.

TCRdb redid the calling of the reads with MiXCR, one entry per CDR3 protein. The table records some 130,000 distinct CDR3 sequences, roughly 9% of them present only once. As to this clonotype: Its antigen is currently unknown.

The CDR3 spans 13 residues. After removal of 7 bases from V and 2 bases from J, the junction contained 8 bases not matched to a gene. CDR1 is SQVTM and CDR2 is ANQGSEA in the germline V gene. This clonotype was sampled from a human donor in good health (CMV status not recorded). Some clones in this sample may be carry-over from other donors' samples. The rearrangement joins TRBV29-1 to TRBJ2-7, with 7 bases aligning to TRBD2. Input material: PBMCs. CDR3 in DNA: TGCAGCGCCGTAGCGGGCGGACCCTACGAGCAGTACTTC. Translation: CSAVAGGPYEQYF.